Only one count was recorded for the clone carrying this TCR beta chain. Its antigen is currently unknown. This sample was included in a study of shared clonotypes between healthy human individuals. Using immunoSEQ multiplex PCR, the repertoire was profiled, and TCRdb retains in-frame clones only, with some absent. This sample carries under 1,900,000 clones, 98% to 99% of them seen once, and the ten largest clones take about 0.35%. Study-level points and caveats: The study found lower generation probabilities in non-shared clonotypes than in those shared by all four donors.

Trimming at V came to 8 bases and at J to 1 base, leaving 13 bases not matched to a gene. The CDR3 loop spans 17 amino acids. The V gene's germline CDR1 is KGHSH and CDR2 LQKENI. The chain has TRBV18 and TRBJ2-3, with 9 bases matching TRBD1. The sequence was collected from a man aged 25-45 years in good health. The sample was naive CD4+ T cells sorted from blood. The sample's subset: CD45RA+ positively selected. The CDR3 coding sequence is TGTGCCAGCCACCTCGGACAGGGGCGATCCGGCACAGATACGCAGTATTTT. It codes for CASHLGQGRSGTDTQYF.